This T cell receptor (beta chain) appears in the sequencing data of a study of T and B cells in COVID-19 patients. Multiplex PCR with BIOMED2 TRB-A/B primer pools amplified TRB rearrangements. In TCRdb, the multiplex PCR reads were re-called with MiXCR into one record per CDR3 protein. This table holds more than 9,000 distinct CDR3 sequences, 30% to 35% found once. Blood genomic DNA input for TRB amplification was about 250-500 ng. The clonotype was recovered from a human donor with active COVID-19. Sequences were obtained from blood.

The CDR3 DNA reads TGTGCCAGCACATTCAGGGGGTTCTCTGGAAACACCATATATTTT. Translating it yields CASTFRGFSGNTIYF. This chain uses TRBV6-5 with TRBJ1-3, with 7 bases matching TRBD1. The V gene's germline CDR1 is MNHEY and CDR2 SVGAGI. CDR3 length equals 15 residues. The V and J ends lost 7 bases and 0 bases, in that order; junction bases with no gene match: 6.